The 28 T cell receptor beta chains below come from one sample, sequenced in a study of T cell responses to AZD1222 COVID-19 vaccine. TCRdb's table, derived via immunoSEQ multiplex PCR, lists solely in-frame clones and lacks some. This table has 100,000 to 120,000 clones, 87% appearing once. This specimen consisted of peripheral blood, obtained on day 0 of AZD1222 vaccination. The receptors derive from an adult in good health.

This sequence joins TRBV19 and TRBJ2-7; 7 bases are a match to TRBD1. V lost 9 bases and J lost 0; bases outside the gene matches: 11. The CDR3 has 15 residues. Germline CDR1 reads LNHDA; CDR2 reads SQIVND (reference sequence). CDR3 DNA sequence: TGTGCCAGCAGCCTACGACAGGGTCTCTCCTACGAGCAGTACTTC. It encodes CASSLRQGLSYEQYF. The variable domain in full, with the rest retrieved from reference TRBV19 and TRBJ2-7, is DGGITQSPKYLFRKEGQNVTLSCEQNLNHDAMYWYRQDPGQGLRLIYYSQIVNDFQKGDIAEGYSVSREKKESFPLTVTSAQKNPTAFYLCASSLRQGLSYEQYFGPGTRLTVT.

The chain is built from TRBV19 and TRBJ2-2; TRBD1 or TRBD2 may be the D gene (6 bases each). This CDR3 spans 16 amino acids. Trimming stripped 2 bases from V and 4 bases from J, with 14 bases between. The germline CDR1 and CDR2 sequences are LNHDA and SQIVND (reference sequence). CDR3 amino acids: CASSISGARSTGELFF. CDR3 nucleotides: TGTGCCAGTAGTATATCGGGGGCGAGGAGCACCGGGGAGCTGTTTTTT.

V usage is TRBV3-1 (or the pseudogene TRBV3-2) and J usage is TRBJ1-6; tentative D call: TRBD1 (5 bases). The V end was cut by 0 bases, the J end by 10 bases, with 16 bases between. This CDR3 has 16 residues. Per the germline V gene, CDR1 is LGHDT and CDR2 is YNNKEL (reference sequence). For the CDR3, the DNA is TGTGCCAGCAGCCAAGAAGCAGGATCTGGGGGATCACCCCTCCACTTT. This encodes CASSQEAGSGGSPLHF.

This clone was recorded only once. The rearrangement links TRBV28 to TRBJ1-4, with unresolved D. The germline V gene encodes CDR1 MDHEN and CDR2 SYDVKM. The V gene lost 2 bases and the J gene lost 5 bases, with 0 bases spanning the gap. CDR3 length: 11 amino acids. The CDR3 DNA follows: TGTGCCAGCAGTTTAAATGAAAAACTGTTTTTT. This translates into CASSLNEKLFF.

The genes are TRBV6-2 or TRBV6-3 and TRBJ2-5; D may be TRBD1 (6 bases). V dropped 2 bases and J dropped 2 bases, with 6 bases sitting between them. This CDR3 region has 13 residues. Germline V gene lookup returns CDR1 MNHEY and CDR2 SVGEGT. CDR3 loop: CASSYTGQETQYF. The CDR3 region has the DNA TGTGCCAGCAGTTACACAGGGCAAGAGACCCAGTACTTC.

The chain carries TRBV9 and TRBJ1-3, with 9 bases fitting TRBD1. Per the germline V gene, CDR1 is SGDLS and CDR2 is YYNGEE. This CDR3 has 17 amino acids. The V gene end was trimmed by 1 base and the J gene end by 0 bases; junction bases not matched to a gene: 5. CDR3 nucleotides: TGTGCCAGCAGCGTAAGTGGACAGGGGTTCTCTGGAAACACCATATATTTT. Translating it yields CASSVSGQGFSGNTIYF.

The V gene is TRBV5-4, the J gene TRBJ1-1, with 9 bases matching TRBD1. Germline V gene sequence: CDR1 SGHNT, CDR2 YYREEE (reference sequence). The CDR3 loop spans 14 amino acids. The ends lost 4 bases at V and 1 base at J; junction bases unmatched: 2. CDR3: CASSQQGANTEAFF. DNA for the CDR3: TGTGCCAGCAGCCAACAGGGGGCGAACACTGAAGCTTTCTTT.

The chain has TRBV4-2 and TRBJ1-3; no firm D call. The CDR3 consists of 15 residues. Between the trimmed V and J ends, which lost 2 bases and 0 bases, there was a span of 8 bases. Germline CDR1 and CDR2: LGHNA and YNFKEQ. CDR3 protein: CASSQPDSSGNTIYF. DNA of the CDR3: TGTGCCAGCAGCCAACCGGATTCCTCTGGAAACACCATATATTTT.

This chain links TRBV14 with TRBJ2-3; 7 bases map to TRBD2. Germline loops: CDR1 SGHDN, CDR2 FVKESK. Losses at the gene ends were 6 bases for V and 1 base for J; bases not matched to a gene: 4. This CDR3 contains 14 residues. The CDR3 reads CASSLSGGTDTQYF. The CDR3 region has the DNA TGTGCCAGCAGTCTAAGCGGGGGCACAGATACGCAGTATTTT.

The chain combines TRBV7-2 with TRBJ2-2; TRBD1 is a possible D gene (5 bases). The CDR3 runs to 16 residues. With 2 bases removed from V and 3 bases from J, the gap between germline ends came to 13 bases. Germline-derived CDR1 and CDR2 are SGHTA and FQGNSA. CDR3 protein: CASSLRARADTGELFF. Here the CDR3 DNA reads TGTGCCAGCAGCTTACGGGCCAGGGCGGACACCGGGGAGCTGTTTTTT.

This clone was observed a single time. The V and J genes are TRBV19 and TRBJ1-5; D is unclear. Trimming pared 5 bases from V and 13 bases from J, leaving 15 bases between. The CDR3 length is 12 residues. The germline gives CDR1 LNHDA, CDR2 SQIVND (reference sequence). The CDR3 loop reads CASSAQVVAQHF. The CDR3 bases are TGTGCCAGTAGTGCCCAGGTAGTGGCTCAGCATTTT.

The rearrangement joins TRBV19 to TRBJ2-2; 12 bases map to TRBD2. V lost 7 bases to trimming and J lost 8 bases; unmatched junction nucleotides: 8. The CDR3 loop spans 15 amino acids. Germline V gene data show CDR1 as LNHDA and CDR2 as SQIVND (reference sequence). The CDR3 region is CASTPTSGSLGELFF. The CDR3 bases are TGTGCCAGTACCCCGACTAGCGGGAGTTTGGGGGAGCTGTTTTTT.

The V and J genes are TRBV7-9 and TRBJ1-6; 7 nucleotides agree with TRBD1. The J segment lost 5 bases and the V segment lost 8 bases, leaving 6 bases of the junction unmatched. The germline CDR1 and CDR2 sequences are SEHNR and FQNEAQ (reference sequence). CDR3 size: 14 residues. CDR3 coding DNA: TGTGCCAGCGTTTTAACAGGGGATAATTCACCCCTCCACTTT. Amino acids: CASVLTGDNSPLHF.

The rearrangement joins TRBV6-1 to TRBJ2-7; 11 bases map to TRBD2. The CDR3 runs 18 residues. The germline gives CDR1 MNHNS, CDR2 SASEGT. The ends lost 4 bases at V and 2 bases at J; junction bases unmatched: 13. This CDR3 reads CASSVSGTSGGLTYEQYF. In nucleotides, the CDR3 is TGTGCCAGCAGTGTTTCCGGGACTAGCGGTGGGCTAACCTACGAGCAGTACTTC.

The chain employs TRBV7-2 and TRBJ1-6, with 9 positions matching TRBD1. The CDR3 is made up of 15 amino acids. CDR1 is SGHTA, CDR2 FQGNSA, per germline. With 1 base clipped from V and 9 bases from J, the junction kept 4 bases outside the gene matches. The CDR3 coding sequence is TGTGCCAGCAGCTTAGGGGGGACAGGGACTTCACCCCTCCACTTT. It encodes CASSLGGTGTSPLHF. Using reference TRBV7-2 and TRBJ1-6 for the parts outside the CDR3, the full variable domain is GAGVSQSPSNKVTEKGKDVELRCDPISGHTALYWYRQSLGQGLEFLIYFQGNSAPDKSGLPSDRFSAERTGGSVSTLTIQRTQQEDSAVYLCASSLGGTGTSPLHFGNGTRLTVT.

The chain carries TRBV24-1 and TRBJ2-1, with 11 bases fitting TRBD1. This CDR3 has 16 residues. J lost 11 bases, V lost 4 bases, and 12 bases had no gene match. Looked up from germline, CDR1 is KGHDR and CDR2 is SFDVKD. The DNA of the CDR3 is TGTGCCACCAGTGACTCTGGGACAGGGGGGCCAGAGAAGCAGTTCTTC. Amino acid sequence: CATSDSGTGGPEKQFF.

The CDR3 bases are TGTGCCAGCAGCTTCACAGGGGCCGCGGCAGCTTTCTTT. This sequence encodes CASSFTGAAAAFF. V is TRBV7-9 and J is TRBJ1-1, with TRBD1 identical over 7 bases. The CDR3 spans 13 residues. Germline V gives CDR1 SEHNR, CDR2 FQNEAQ (reference sequence). V trimming: 3 bases; J trimming: 10 bases; junction bases outside the gene matches: 8. The whole variable domain, remainder taken from reference TRBV7-9 and TRBJ1-1, is DTGVSQNPRHKITKRGQNVTFRCDPISEHNRLYWYRQTLGQGPEFLTYFQNEAQLEKSRLLSDRFSAERPKGSFSTLEIQRTEQGDSAMYLCASSFTGAAAAFFGQGTRLTVV.

The chain links TRBV5-1 to TRBJ1-1; D is ambiguous. V dropped 7 bases and J dropped 4 bases, with 14 bases sitting between them. The CDR3 is 13 amino acids. Germline values: CDR1 SGHRS, CDR2 YFSETQ. The CDR3 loop is CASGRDSSTEAFF. CDR3 sequence (DNA): TGCGCCAGCGGTAGGGATTCGAGCACTGAAGCTTTCTTT.

V gene TRBV25-1 combines with J gene TRBJ2-7, with D unresolved. Germline loops: CDR1 MGHDK, CDR2 SYGVNS. The CDR3 length is 16 residues. The V end was cut by 8 bases, the J end by 0 bases, with 20 bases between. The CDR3 spells CASSPSVGSLSYEQYF. CDR3 coding DNA: TGTGCCAGCTCCCCCTCTGTGGGTAGCCTCTCCTACGAGCAGTACTTC.

The J gene is TRBJ2-2, the V gene TRBV3-1 (or the pseudogene TRBV3-2); 7 bases are shared with TRBD1. Germline V gene sequence: CDR1 LGHDT, CDR2 YNNKEL (reference sequence). The CDR3 is made up of 14 amino acids. The ends lost 8 bases at V and 1 base at J; junction bases unmatched: 4. Here the CDR3 reads CASCYRGNTGELFF. The CDR3 nucleotides read TGTGCCAGCTGTTACAGGGGGAACACCGGGGAGCTGTTTTTT.

The J gene is TRBJ2-1, the V gene TRBV11-2, with 13 bases that match TRBD2. J was trimmed by 4 bases and V by 5 bases; bases with no gene match: 5. CDR1 and CDR2 (germline): SGHAT, FQNNGV. CDR3 length: 16 residues. CDR3 residues: CASSDLTSGGYNEQFF. CDR3 DNA: TGTGCCAGCAGCGATCTGACTAGCGGGGGGTACAATGAGCAGTTCTTC.

This clone showed up just a few times. J is TRBJ2-1 and V is TRBV4-2, with 8 bases that match TRBD2. Germline CDR1 reads LGHNA; CDR2 reads YNFKEQ. V was pared by 1 base and J by 9 bases, with 8 bases of the junction left unmatched. CDR3 length equals 15 residues. The CDR3 DNA reads TGTGCCAGCAGCCAAGTCCCGGGACTAGAAAGTGAGCAGTTCTTC. Protein sequence: CASSQVPGLESEQFF.

The rearrangement joins TRBV7-9 to TRBJ2-3, with TRBD2 matching 14 bases. Trimming removed 2 bases from V and 3 bases from J; junction bases left unmatched: 7. The CDR3 totals 18 residues. Germline V CDR1 and CDR2: SEHNR, FQNEAQ (reference sequence). The CDR3, as DNA: TGTGCCAGCAGCTTACCCGGGACTAGCGGGAGTCTAACAGATACGCAGTATTTT. Translated, it gives CASSLPGTSGSLTDTQYF.

The chain is built from TRBV29-1 and TRBJ1-5; TRBD1 agrees at 7 bases. The germline V gene has CDR1 SQVTM and CDR2 ANQGSEA. The CDR3 spans 14 residues. V was clipped by 4 bases and J by 2 bases; unmatched bases: 5. CDR3 residues: CSVGGGEGNQPQHF. CDR3 nucleotides: TGCAGCGTTGGAGGGGGCGAGGGCAATCAGCCCCAGCATTTT.

The chain combines TRBV7-9 with TRBJ1-1; 7 bases agree with TRBD1. The CDR3 has 17 residues. Per germline, CDR1 SEHNR and CDR2 FQNEAQ (reference sequence). J gave up 4 bases and V 5 bases, and 16 bases lay outside the gene matches. CDR3 protein: CASSLDRARVGGTEAFF. In DNA, the CDR3 is TGTGCCAGCAGCCTCGACAGGGCTAGGGTAGGGGGCACTGAAGCTTTCTTT.

The J gene is TRBJ1-2, the V gene TRBV10-3; 7 bases align to TRBD1. This CDR3 spans 15 amino acids. J was trimmed by 0 bases and V by 4 bases; bases with no gene match: 5. Germline loops: CDR1 ENHRY, CDR2 SYGVKD. The chain's CDR3 is CAISVNRGANYGYTF. CDR3 nucleotides: TGTGCCATCAGTGTAAACAGGGGAGCTAACTATGGCTACACCTTC.

The J gene is TRBJ2-6, the V gene TRBV27; maybe TRBD1 (6 bases). The germline gives CDR1 MNHEY, CDR2 SMNVEV (reference sequence). The CDR3 runs 15 residues. V lost 7 bases, J lost 2 bases, and 12 bases lay in between. CDR3 residues: CASTSGTTGANVLTF. In DNA form, the CDR3 reads TGTGCCAGCACCTCCGGGACAACTGGGGCCAACGTCCTGACTTTC.

The chain combines TRBV12-3 or TRBV12-4 with TRBJ2-6; D remains unclear. V lost 3 bases and J lost 0, with 0 bases in between. The CDR3 has 13 amino acids. CDR3 residues: CASSFSGANVLTF. The CDR3 region has the DNA TGTGCCAGCAGTTTCTCTGGGGCCAACGTCCTGACTTTC.